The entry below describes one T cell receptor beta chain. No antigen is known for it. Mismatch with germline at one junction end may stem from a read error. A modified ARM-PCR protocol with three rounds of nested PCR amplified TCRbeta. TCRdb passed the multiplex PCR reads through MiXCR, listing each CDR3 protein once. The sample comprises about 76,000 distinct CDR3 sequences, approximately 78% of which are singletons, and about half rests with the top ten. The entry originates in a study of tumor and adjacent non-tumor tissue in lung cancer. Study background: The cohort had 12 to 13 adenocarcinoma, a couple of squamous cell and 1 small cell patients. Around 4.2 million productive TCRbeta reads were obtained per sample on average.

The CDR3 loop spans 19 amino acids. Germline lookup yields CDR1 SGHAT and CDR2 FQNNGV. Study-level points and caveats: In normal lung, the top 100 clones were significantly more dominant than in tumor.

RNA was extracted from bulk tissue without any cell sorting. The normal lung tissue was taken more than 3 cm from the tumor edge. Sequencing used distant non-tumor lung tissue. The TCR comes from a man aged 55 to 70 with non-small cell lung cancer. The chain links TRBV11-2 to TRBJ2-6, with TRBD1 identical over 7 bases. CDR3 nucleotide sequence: TGTAACAGCAGCTTAGTTCCAAAGGACAGGCCCTCTGGGGCCAACGCCCTGACTTTC. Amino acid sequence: CNSSLVPKDRPSGANALTF.